A single TCR beta chain is shown here with its context. Its antigen is currently unknown. Via MiXCR, TCRdb re-called the RT-PCR reads, giving one row per CDR3 protein. This table has approximately 530,000 distinct CDR3 sequences, approximately 7.2% appearing once. The data were obtained in a study of response to subunit inactivated influenza vaccine. General study findings and limits: Authors suggested each seasonal influenza vaccination recruits few new T cells.

This CDR3 contains 14 residues. With 8 bases removed from V and 3 bases from J, the gap between germline ends came to 13 bases. Germline values: CDR1 KGHSH, CDR2 LQKENI. This receptor was identified in a man between 50 and 69 years old who received an inactivated influenza vaccine. V usage is TRBV18 and J usage is TRBJ2-2; tentatively, D is TRBD2 (6 bases). Sample: PBMCs from blood, taken less than 25 months after vaccination. The CDR3 region is CASAGTGDTGELFF. The CDR3, as DNA: TGTGCCAGCGCCGGGACTGGGGACACCGGGGAGCTGTTTTTT.